In its sample, the clone carrying this T cell receptor (beta chain) was seen many times. This record belongs to a study of CD8 T cells in ankylosing spondylitis. TCRdb passed the 5' RACE reads through MiXCR, listing each CDR3 protein once. The table includes some 250,000 distinct CDR3 sequences, about 9.1% detected once. With 0 bases removed from V and 7 bases from J, the gap between germline ends came to 10 bases. CDR3 size: 13 residues. Germline CDR1 and CDR2: LGHDT and YNNKEL (reference sequence). This receptor was taken from a male donor with ankylosing spondylitis or in good health (not recorded which). Sample: blood, either unsorted or a sorted T cell fraction (not recorded which). The chain joins TRBV3-1 to TRBJ2-7; D is perhaps TRBD2 (5 bases). The CDR3 region is CASSQDRGREQYF. CDR3 DNA sequence: TGTGCCAGCAGCCAAGATCGGGGTCGGGAGCAGTACTTC.